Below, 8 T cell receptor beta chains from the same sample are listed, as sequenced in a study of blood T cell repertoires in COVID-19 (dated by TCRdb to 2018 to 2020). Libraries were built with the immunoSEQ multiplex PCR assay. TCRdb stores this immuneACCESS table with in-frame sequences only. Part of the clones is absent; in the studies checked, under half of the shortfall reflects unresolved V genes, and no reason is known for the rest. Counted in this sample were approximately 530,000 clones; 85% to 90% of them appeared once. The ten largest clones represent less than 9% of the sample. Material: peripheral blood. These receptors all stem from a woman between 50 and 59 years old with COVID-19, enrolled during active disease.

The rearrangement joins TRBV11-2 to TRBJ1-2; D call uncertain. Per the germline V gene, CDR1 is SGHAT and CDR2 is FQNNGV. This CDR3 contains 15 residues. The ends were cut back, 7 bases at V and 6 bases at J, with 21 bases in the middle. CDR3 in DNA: TGTGCCAGCACCCGATCTACGATTAGATCCAATGGCTACACCTTC. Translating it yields CASTRSTIRSNGYTF.

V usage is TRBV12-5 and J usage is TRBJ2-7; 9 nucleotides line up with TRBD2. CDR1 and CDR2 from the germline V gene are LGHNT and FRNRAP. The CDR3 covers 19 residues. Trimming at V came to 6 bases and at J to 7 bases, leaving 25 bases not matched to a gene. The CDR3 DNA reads TGTGCTAGTGGCTCTCTGCTAGCGGGGTCCTCTCGATCGTACTTGGAGCAGTACTTC. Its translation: CASGSLLAGSSRSYLEQYF.

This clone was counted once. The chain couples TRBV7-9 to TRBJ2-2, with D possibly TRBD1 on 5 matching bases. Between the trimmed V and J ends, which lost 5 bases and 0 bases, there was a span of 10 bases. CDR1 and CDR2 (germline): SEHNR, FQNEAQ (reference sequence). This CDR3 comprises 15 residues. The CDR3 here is CASSQQEPNTGELFF. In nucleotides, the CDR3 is TGTGCCAGCAGCCAACAGGAACCGAACACCGGGGAGCTGTTTTTT.

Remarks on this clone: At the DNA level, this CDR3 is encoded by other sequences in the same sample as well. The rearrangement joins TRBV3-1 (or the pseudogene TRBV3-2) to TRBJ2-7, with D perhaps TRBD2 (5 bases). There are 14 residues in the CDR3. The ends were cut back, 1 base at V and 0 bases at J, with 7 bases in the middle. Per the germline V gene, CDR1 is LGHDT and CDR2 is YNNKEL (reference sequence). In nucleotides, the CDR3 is TGTGCCAGCAGCCAAGGGACTGACTCCTACGAGCAGTACTTC. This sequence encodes CASSQGTDSYEQYF.

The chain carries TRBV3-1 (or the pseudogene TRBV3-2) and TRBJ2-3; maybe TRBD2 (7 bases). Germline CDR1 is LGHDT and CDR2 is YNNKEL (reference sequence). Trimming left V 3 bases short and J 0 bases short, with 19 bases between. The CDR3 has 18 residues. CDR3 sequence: CASSQQGWAGVSTDTQYF. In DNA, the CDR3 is TGTGCCAGCAGCCAGCAGGGGTGGGCGGGGGTCAGCACAGATACGCAGTATTTT.

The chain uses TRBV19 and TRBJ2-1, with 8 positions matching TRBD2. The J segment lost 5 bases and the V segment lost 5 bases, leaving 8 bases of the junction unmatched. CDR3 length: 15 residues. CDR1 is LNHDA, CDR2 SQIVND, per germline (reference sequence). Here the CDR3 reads CASSVGLAVNNEQFF. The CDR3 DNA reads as TGTGCCAGTAGTGTAGGACTAGCTGTCAACAATGAGCAGTTCTTC.

The CDR3 here is CAWSVGQGGEQYF. The DNA of the CDR3 is TGTGCCTGGAGTGTAGGCCAGGGGGGCGAGCAGTACTTC. This chain links TRBV30 with TRBJ2-7; tentatively, D is TRBD1 (7 bases). CDR1 and CDR2 from the germline V gene are GTSNPN and SVGIG (reference sequence). This CDR3 has 13 amino acids. The germline V and J ends were trimmed by 0 bases and 6 bases, with 12 bases remaining between them.

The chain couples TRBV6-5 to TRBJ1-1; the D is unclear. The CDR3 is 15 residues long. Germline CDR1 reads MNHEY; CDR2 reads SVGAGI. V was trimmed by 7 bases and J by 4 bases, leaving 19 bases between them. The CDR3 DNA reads TGTGCCAGCAATAGGGTTTTTGGAGGGATCACTGAAGCTTTCTTT. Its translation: CASNRVFGGITEAFF.